One and the same sample provided the 30 T cell receptor beta chains below, sequenced in a study of blood T cell repertoires in COVID-19. TCRdb keeps only in-frame clones here, not all; method: immunoSEQ multiplex PCR. The sample includes 9,500 to 15,000 clones, approximately 74% of them seen just once. Sequencing was done on a sample of peripheral blood. The receptors here all came from a man between 60 and 75 years old with COVID-19, enrolled during active disease.

The CDR3 loop reads CASRLQREAFF. CDR3 in DNA: TGTGCCAGTAGGCTCCAGCGTGAAGCTTTCTTT. This sequence joins TRBV19 and TRBJ1-1; D is uncertain. The CDR3 extends over 11 amino acids. Germline V gene data show CDR1 as LNHDA and CDR2 as SQIVND (reference sequence). V lost 6 bases and J 7 bases, leaving 9 bases between the germline ends.

This clone has only a few counts. The J gene is TRBJ2-7, the V gene TRBV4-2; perhaps TRBD1 as D (6 bases). Trimming pared 4 bases from V and 2 bases from J, leaving 12 bases between. The CDR3 covers 14 residues. Germline V gene sequence: CDR1 LGHNA, CDR2 YNFKEQ. As DNA, the CDR3 is TGTGCCAGCAGCCTCCCGGGACAACCCTACGAGCAGTACTTC. It is translated as CASSLPGQPYEQYF.

The V and J genes are TRBV24-1 and TRBJ2-7; D possibly corresponds to TRBD2 (5 bases). The V and J ends lost 2 bases and 7 bases respectively, with 20 bases between them. This CDR3 is built from 16 residues. Per the germline V gene, CDR1 is KGHDR and CDR2 is SFDVKD. In nucleotides, the CDR3 is TGTGCCACCAGTGATTCCGGAAACAGCGGAATGCGAGAGCAGTACTTC. Translating gives CATSDSGNSGMREQYF.

This clone has only a few counts. The genes are TRBV24-1 and TRBJ1-2; 7 nucleotides agree with TRBD1. The CDR3 loop spans 14 amino acids. Germline trimming cut 4 bases from V and 4 bases from J; bases unmatched to any gene: 5. From germline, CDR1 is KGHDR and CDR2 SFDVKD. The CDR3 region is CATSDPGQAYGYTF. CDR3 bases: TGTGCCACCAGTGACCCTGGACAGGCCTATGGCTACACCTTC.

The genes are TRBV19 and TRBJ2-1; D unclear. CDR3 length equals 15 residues. Germline CDR1 and CDR2: LNHDA and SQIVND (reference sequence). V lost 3 bases, J lost 3 bases, and 12 bases lay in between. In DNA form, the CDR3 reads TGTGCCAGTAGTATGGTTCCATCCGGCTACAATGAGCAGTTCTTC. Its translation is CASSMVPSGYNEQFF.

This rearrangement joins TRBV6-2 or TRBV6-3 to TRBJ2-7; tentative D call: TRBD2 (5 bases). This CDR3 comprises 13 residues. The germline CDR1 and CDR2 sequences are MNHEY and SVGEGT. V was cut by 4 bases and J by 6 bases, with 13 bases left in between. CDR3 in DNA: TGTGCCAGCAGTTCTTCACTAGGGTCCGAGCAGTACGTC. Translating gives CASSSSLGSEQYV.

This chain connects TRBV9 to TRBJ2-2; D remains unclear. Trimming took 0 bases from V and 3 from J, leaving 6 bases between them. This CDR3 has 14 amino acids. Germline V CDR1 and CDR2: SGDLS, YYNGEE. The CDR3 is CASSVGLDTGELFF. The CDR3 nucleotides read TGTGCCAGCAGCGTAGGGCTAGACACCGGGGAGCTGTTTTTT.

The chain employs TRBV12-3 or TRBV12-4 and TRBJ1-1; 9 positions match TRBD1. The CDR3 is made up of 13 amino acids. Trimming cost V 6 bases and J 5 bases; bases outside gene matches: 4. CDR3 loop: CASSRDRETEAFF. For the CDR3, the DNA is TGTGCCAGCAGCCGGGACAGGGAAACTGAAGCTTTCTTT.

The V gene is TRBV28, the J gene TRBJ1-1; 8 bases are shared with TRBD1. The CDR3 is made up of 14 amino acids. Trimming took 4 bases from V and 1 from J; bases not matched to a gene: 2. In germline, CDR1 is MDHEN, CDR2 SYDVKM. The CDR3 protein is CASSYGQGNTEAFF. The DNA of the CDR3 is TGTGCCAGCAGTTACGGACAGGGGAACACTGAAGCTTTCTTT. The full variable domain, in which reference TRBV28 and TRBJ1-1 provide the parts outside the CDR3, is DVKVTQSSRYLVKRTGEKVFLECVQDMDHENMFWYRQDPGLGLRLIYFSYDVKMKEKGDIPEGYSVSREKKERFSLILESASTNQTSMYLCASSYGQGNTEAFFGQGTRLTVV.

The genes are TRBV7-6 and TRBJ1-2; D not resolved. Between the trimmed V and J ends, which lost 5 bases and 8 bases, there was a span of 15 bases. Germline-derived CDR1 and CDR2 are SGHVS and FNYEAQ. This CDR3 is built from 13 residues. As DNA, the CDR3 is TGTGCCAGCAGCAGAGGGCCCGAAGGAGGCTACACCTTC. Residues: CASSRGPEGGYTF.

This clone was seen only once. The chain joins TRBV7-9 to TRBJ1-1, with D tentatively TRBD1 (5 bases). This CDR3 spans 14 amino acids. Germline V gene sequence: CDR1 SEHNR, CDR2 FQNEAQ (reference sequence). V lost 5 bases and J lost 2, with 12 bases in between. The CDR3, as DNA: TGTGCCAGCAGCCGGGGAGGGACTAACACTGAAGCTTTCTTT. Translating it yields CASSRGGTNTEAFF.

The CDR3 loop is CASSYDRAGANVLTF. The CDR3 nucleotides read TGTGCCAGCAGTTACGACAGGGCTGGGGCCAACGTCCTGACTTTC. This rearrangement joins TRBV6-5 to TRBJ2-6; 7 nucleotides agree with TRBD1. This CDR3 is built from 15 residues. Germline CDR1 reads MNHEY; CDR2 reads SVGAGI. The V segment lost 2 bases and the J segment 2 bases; nucleotides outside the gene matches: 0.

This clone appeared a single time. The chain is built from TRBV20-1 and TRBJ2-2, with 8 bases that match TRBD2. The V and J ends lost 3 bases and 5 bases, in that order; junction bases with no gene match: 8. The CDR3 has 15 amino acids. Germline V gene sequence: CDR1 DFQATT, CDR2 SNEGSKA (reference sequence). CDR3 coding DNA: TGCAGTGCTAGTCGGGTAGCGGGACGAACCGGGGAGCTGTTTTTT. Encoded protein: CSASRVAGRTGELFF.

The chain recombines TRBV27 with TRBJ2-1; D remains ambiguous. Trimming pared 8 bases from V and 3 bases from J, leaving 20 bases between. The CDR3 length is 16 residues. Germline V gene lookup returns CDR1 MNHEY and CDR2 SMNVEV (reference sequence). In DNA form, the CDR3 reads TGTGCCAGCCGAACCCCCGGCTACTCAGGCTACAATGAGCAGTTCTTC. This sequence encodes CASRTPGYSGYNEQFF.

V usage is TRBV27 and J usage is TRBJ2-3; tentatively, D is TRBD2 (6 bases). The CDR3 runs to 13 residues. Per the germline V gene, CDR1 is MNHEY and CDR2 is SMNVEV (reference sequence). Between the trimmed V and J ends, which lost 7 bases and 5 bases, there was a span of 13 bases. The CDR3 region is CASNPRELDTQYF. CDR3 nucleotides: TGTGCCAGCAATCCTCGGGAGTTAGATACGCAGTATTTT.

This chain connects TRBV7-9 to TRBJ2-6, with D unresolved. Germline V CDR1 and CDR2: SEHNR, FQNEAQ (reference sequence). V was shortened by 3 bases and J by 0 bases, with 6 bases between the two germline ends. CDR3 length equals 15 residues. This CDR3 is CASSFTDSGANVLTF. The CDR3 DNA reads as TGTGCCAGCAGCTTTACTGACTCTGGGGCCAACGTCCTGACTTTC.

The chain recombines TRBV5-6 with TRBJ1-2; 9 nucleotides match TRBD1. The length of the CDR3 is 16 residues. J gave up 1 base and V 4 bases, and 8 bases lay outside the gene matches. Germline values: CDR1 SGHDT, CDR2 YYEEEE. This CDR3 is CASSPMGQGNNYGYTF. The CDR3 coding sequence is TGTGCCAGCAGCCCCATGGGACAGGGAAATAACTATGGCTACACCTTC.

The CDR3 sequence is CASSDSRASGSIQYF. Written as DNA, the CDR3 is TGTGCCAGCAGCGATTCAAGGGCTAGCGGGAGCATTCAGTACTTC. The chain couples TRBV13 to TRBJ2-4; 10 bases align to TRBD2. The germline V gene encodes CDR1 PRHDT and CDR2 FYEKMQ (reference sequence). This CDR3 is 15 amino acids long. With 5 bases clipped from V and 9 bases from J, the junction kept 10 bases outside the gene matches.

A single count supports this clone. The chain combines TRBV3-1 (or the pseudogene TRBV3-2) with TRBJ1-2, with 8 positions matching TRBD1. The CDR3 has 15 amino acids. CDR1 and CDR2 from the germline V gene are LGHDT and YNNKEL (reference sequence). The junction had 5 bases not matched to a gene; V was cut back by 3 bases and J by 2 bases. The CDR3 loop reads CASSQLGQANYGYTF. The DNA for the CDR3 is TGTGCCAGCAGCCAGTTGGGACAGGCCAACTATGGCTACACCTTC.

Points on this clone: The junction does not match germline at one end; this may be a read error. The rearrangement uses TRBV24-1 and TRBJ1-3, with TRBD1 matching 9 bases. Per the germline V gene, CDR1 is KGHDR and CDR2 is SFDVKD. The CDR3 is made up of 15 amino acids. CDR3 in amino acids: CATSDSGQGGSTIYF. The CDR3 bases are TGTGCCACCAGTGATTCGGGACAGGGAGGAAGCACCATATATTTT.

This chain connects TRBV3-1 (or the pseudogene TRBV3-2) to TRBJ1-2; D remains unclear. CDR1 is LGHDT, CDR2 YNNKEL, per germline (reference sequence). The CDR3 covers 11 residues. V dropped 4 bases and J dropped 8 bases, with 8 bases sitting between them. The CDR3 coding sequence is TGTGCCAGCAGCCTCCGGGAGGGCTACACCTTC. It specifies CASSLREGYTF.

CDR3 in DNA: TGTGCCAGCAGTCAGACAGGGACTTTTACCTATGGCTACACCTTC. Its translation: CASSQTGTFTYGYTF. This chain uses TRBV28 with TRBJ1-2; 7 nucleotides agree with TRBD1. Trimming cost V 5 bases and J 4 bases; bases outside gene matches: 10. The CDR3 length is 15 residues. The germline gives CDR1 MDHEN, CDR2 SYDVKM.

By its share, this clone is medium-sized. The CDR3 reads CASSYSRTGGPGELFF. CDR3 sequence (DNA): TGTGCCAGCAGTTACTCCCGGACAGGGGGCCCCGGGGAGCTGTTTTTT. The rearrangement joins TRBV6-6 to TRBJ2-2; 11 bases fit TRBD1. The CDR3 covers 16 residues. The germline CDR1 and CDR2 sequences are MNHNY and SVGAGI (reference sequence). The V segment lost 0 bases and the J segment 6 bases; nucleotides outside the gene matches: 3.

The V call is TRBV27, the J call TRBJ1-2, with D possibly being TRBD1 (5 bases). Trimming stripped 5 bases from V and 4 bases from J, with 8 bases between. This CDR3 is 12 amino acids long. Per the germline V gene, CDR1 is MNHEY and CDR2 is SMNVEV (reference sequence). CDR3 amino acids: CASSNQGYGYTF. For the CDR3, the DNA is TGTGCCAGCAGTAATCAGGGCTATGGCTACACCTTC.

V gene TRBV7-9 combines with J gene TRBJ2-4; D is unclear. Per the germline V gene, CDR1 is SEHNR and CDR2 is FQNEAQ (reference sequence). CDR3 length: 13 amino acids. V was clipped by 3 bases and J by 6 bases, with 9 bases between them. The DNA for the CDR3 is TGTGCCAGCAGCTTCGGTTCTCGAAACATTCAGTACTTC. This gives the protein CASSFGSRNIQYF.

The chain links TRBV5-5 to TRBJ2-7, with 7 bases matching TRBD1. Germline-derived CDR1 and CDR2 are SGHKS and YYEKEE (reference sequence). J lost 5 bases, V lost 2 bases, and 7 bases had no gene match. The CDR3 runs 14 residues. The CDR3 loop reads CASSFNYRGHEQYV. The CDR3 DNA reads TGTGCCAGCAGCTTTAATTACAGGGGACACGAGCAGTACGTC.

The chain has TRBV2 and TRBJ2-7, with D possibly being TRBD1 (6 bases). This CDR3 has 12 amino acids. The germline gives CDR1 SNHLY, CDR2 FYNNEI. Trimming left V 7 bases short and J 3 bases short, with 10 bases between. CDR3: CASTEQGYEQYF. CDR3 bases: TGTGCCAGCACGGAACAGGGCTACGAGCAGTACTTC.

This CDR3 reads CASRLDRAWSRITDTQYF. The CDR3 bases are TGTGCCAGCAGACTTGACAGGGCCTGGTCCCGGATCACAGATACGCAGTATTTT. This chain connects TRBV3-1 (or the pseudogene TRBV3-2) to TRBJ2-3; TRBD1 matches at 7 bases. This CDR3 has 18 amino acids. Germline CDR1 reads LGHDT; CDR2 reads YNNKEL (reference sequence). V dropped 6 bases and J dropped 2; count of bases not matched to a gene: 17.

CDR3 amino acids: CASSSLAGEETQYF. CDR3 in DNA: TGTGCCAGCAGTTCCCTAGCGGGAGAAGAGACCCAGTACTTC. The rearrangement links TRBV27 to TRBJ2-5; 10 bases fit TRBD2. This CDR3 contains 14 residues. V lost 4 bases and J lost 3; bases outside the gene matches: 2. Germline CDR1 reads MNHEY; CDR2 reads SMNVEV (reference sequence).

The chain carries TRBV7-2 and TRBJ2-1, with TRBD2 as a possible D gene (6 bases). In germline, CDR1 is SGHTA, CDR2 FQGNSA. The CDR3 sequence is 14 residues long. Trimming pared 0 bases from V and 9 bases from J, leaving 12 bases between. The CDR3 region is CASSLADRAGEQFF. The CDR3 DNA sequence: TGTGCCAGCAGCTTAGCGGATAGAGCGGGTGAGCAGTTCTTC.